This passage covers 26 T cell receptor beta chains from one sample sequenced in a study of shared clonotypes between healthy human individuals. Generated by immunoSEQ multiplex PCR, the TCRdb table keeps only in-frame clones and is missing some. The sample lists roughly 300,000 clones; around nine tenths were seen once. Sequenced sample: memory CD8+ T cells sorted from blood. Documented subset: CD45RO+ cells pooled with CCR7-negative TemRA cells. These receptor sequences come from a man between 18 and 29 years old in good health.

The CDR3 spells CASSLLSSTDTQYF. CDR3 bases: TGTGCCAGCAGTTTGCTCTCTAGCACAGATACGCAGTATTTT. The chain employs TRBV27 and TRBJ2-3; D remains unclear. Trimming took off 3 bases at V and 0 bases at J, with 7 bases between the two ends. Germline V gives CDR1 MNHEY, CDR2 SMNVEV (reference sequence). The CDR3 contains 14 residues.

The chain recombines TRBV5-8 with TRBJ2-7; D is undetermined. Germline CDR1 SGHTS, CDR2 YDEGEE. This CDR3 is 14 amino acids long. The V end was cut by 5 bases, the J end by 0 bases, with 12 bases between. The CDR3 nucleotides read TGTGCCAGCAGTTCCCGGGCCCTCTCCTACGAGCAGTACTTC. Its translation: CASSSRALSYEQYF.

The V call is TRBV28, the J call TRBJ1-5, with D hard to call. V lost 6 bases to trimming and J lost 0 bases, with 9 bases between them. Germline V gene data show CDR1 as MDHEN and CDR2 as SYDVKM. CDR3 length: 14 residues. The CDR3 loop reads CASSPLISNQPQHF. In DNA, the CDR3 is TGTGCCAGCAGCCCGCTGATTAGCAATCAGCCCCAGCATTTT.

There are many counts of this clone. This CDR3 reads CASSLEQPNEQFF. In DNA form, the CDR3 reads TGTGCCAGCAGCTTAGAGCAGCCCAATGAGCAGTTCTTC. This chain uses TRBV11-3 with TRBJ2-1; D is ambiguous. The ends were cut back, 0 bases at V and 6 bases at J, with 6 bases in the middle. The CDR3 covers 13 residues. In germline, CDR1 is SGHNT, CDR2 YENEEA.

The chain couples TRBV21-1 to TRBJ2-2; the tabulated D call, TRBD1, remains unverified against the DNA. TRBV21-1 is a documented pseudogene. CDR3 length: 20 amino acids. The CDR3 region is CASSSQTGTGFPSDTGELFF. The CDR3 DNA is TGTGCCAGCAGCTCTCAAACCGGGACAGGGTTCCCATCGGACACCGGGGAGCTGTTTTTT.

This sequence joins TRBV6-5 and TRBJ1-1, with D uncertain. From germline, CDR1 is MNHEY and CDR2 SVGAGI. With 4 bases removed from V and 10 bases from J, the gap between germline ends came to 19 bases. The CDR3 loop spans 14 amino acids. In nucleotides, the CDR3 is TGTGCCAGCAGTTCCTCAAATTACAGATTAGCAGCTTTCTTT. Its translation is CASSSSNYRLAAFF.

The genes are TRBV9 and TRBJ2-1, with unresolved D. Trimming removed 4 bases from V and 6 bases from J, with 5 bases in between. The germline V gene encodes CDR1 SGDLS and CDR2 YYNGEE. The length of the CDR3 is 11 residues. DNA for the CDR3: TGTGCCAGCAGCCCGGGCAATGAGCAGTTCTTC. Protein: CASSPGNEQFF.

The chain combines TRBV5-6 with TRBJ1-3; possible D gene TRBD1, 6 bases. Germline loops: CDR1 SGHDT, CDR2 YYEEEE. The CDR3 covers 17 residues. V was clipped by 3 bases and J by 3 bases, with 19 bases between them. The CDR3: CASSSQPTGNYGNTIYF. The CDR3 nucleotides read TGTGCCAGCAGCTCCCAACCTACAGGGAATTATGGAAACACCATATATTTT.

V usage is TRBV14 and J usage is TRBJ2-7, with 7 bases that match TRBD2. The V segment lost 5 bases and the J segment 4 bases; nucleotides outside the gene matches: 5. The CDR3 has 13 amino acids. Germline V gene data show CDR1 as SGHDN and CDR2 as FVKESK. In DNA form, the CDR3 reads TGTGCCAGCAGCGCCGGGACTACATACGAGCAGTACTTC. This gives the protein CASSAGTTYEQYF.

The chain uses TRBV29-1 and TRBJ2-7, with 10 bases identical to TRBD2. Trimming cost V 6 bases and J 3 bases; bases outside gene matches: 11. Looked up from germline, CDR1 is SQVTM and CDR2 is ANQGSEA. The CDR3 contains 15 residues. The CDR3 nucleotides read TGCAGCGTGTACTCCAGGACTAGCGGAGGCTACGAGCAGTACTTC. It is translated as CSVYSRTSGGYEQYF.

This clone showed up many times. Other nucleotide sequences in the sample specify the same CDR3. The rearrangement uses TRBV13 and TRBJ2-5; tentatively, D is TRBD1 or TRBD2 (6 bases each). V gave up 8 bases and J gave up 2 bases, with 15 bases separating them. This CDR3 region has 14 residues. Germline lookup yields CDR1 PRHDT and CDR2 FYEKMQ (reference sequence). The CDR3 DNA reads as TGTGCCAGCTCCTGGGGGGCCTCTCAAGAGACCCAGTACTTC. It specifies CASSWGASQETQYF.

V is TRBV27 and J is TRBJ2-7; 8 nucleotides agree with TRBD1. The CDR3 is made up of 16 amino acids. Germline V gene sequence: CDR1 MNHEY, CDR2 SMNVEV (reference sequence). The ends lost 1 base at V and 0 bases at J; junction bases unmatched: 5. The CDR3 sequence is CASSLYPQGASYEQYF. CDR3 in DNA: TGTGCCAGCAGTTTATATCCCCAGGGGGCCTCCTACGAGCAGTACTTC.

With respect to this clone: The same CDR3 is also encoded by other DNA sequences in this sample. The rearrangement joins TRBV9 to TRBJ1-3; TRBD1 matches at 7 bases. CDR1 is SGDLS, CDR2 YYNGEE, per germline. Losses at the gene ends were 0 bases for V and 0 bases for J; bases not matched to a gene: 0. The CDR3 has 15 residues. The CDR3 DNA sequence: TGTGCCAGCAGCGTAGGACAGGGCTCTGGAAACACCATATATTTT. As protein: CASSVGQGSGNTIYF.

The chain employs TRBV5-1 and TRBJ2-1; D unresolved. V lost 2 bases and J 9 bases, leaving 6 bases between the germline ends. Germline V gives CDR1 SGHRS, CDR2 YFSETQ. CDR3 length: 11 amino acids. The CDR3: CASSFGGEQFF. The CDR3 nucleotides are TGCGCCAGCAGCTTTGGCGGTGAGCAGTTCTTC.

The V and J genes are TRBV7-2 and TRBJ2-1; D gene unclear. Per germline, CDR1 SGHTA and CDR2 FQGNSA. Between the trimmed V and J ends, which lost 6 bases and 5 bases, there was a span of 5 bases. This CDR3 region has 11 residues. DNA of the CDR3: TGTGCCAGCAGGCAAAACAATGAGCAGTTCTTC. Amino acids: CASRQNNEQFF.

This sequence joins TRBV4-1 and TRBJ2-5; 8 nucleotides agree with TRBD1. Unmatched junction bases numbered 5, after V lost 4 bases and J lost 4 bases. Per the germline V gene, CDR1 is MGHRA and CDR2 is YSYEKL. The CDR3 sequence is 14 residues long. This chain's CDR3 is CASSPTGGGETQYF. The CDR3 nucleotides are TGCGCCAGCAGCCCTACAGGGGGTGGAGAGACCCAGTACTTC.

The chain links TRBV11-2 to TRBJ2-7; the match to TRBD2 covers 9 bases. This CDR3 spans 17 amino acids. Trimming cost V 0 bases and J 6 bases; bases outside gene matches: 12. The germline gives CDR1 SGHAT, CDR2 FQNNGV. Written as DNA, the CDR3 is TGTGCCAGCAGCTTAGATTGGGCCCCGGGACTAGCCGGCGAGCAGTACTTC. It specifies CASSLDWAPGLAGEQYF.

V and J are TRBV30 and TRBJ1-6, with D tentatively TRBD1 (6 bases). V was trimmed by 0 bases and J by 10 bases, leaving 13 bases between them. The CDR3 extends over 14 amino acids. Per the germline V gene, CDR1 is GTSNPN and CDR2 is SVGIG (reference sequence). The CDR3 region is CAWSVDSKGSPLHF. CDR3 coding DNA: TGTGCCTGGAGTGTGGACAGTAAGGGATCACCCCTCCACTTT.

V is TRBV6-5 and J is TRBJ2-3; TRBD2 matches at 7 bases. Germline V gene lookup returns CDR1 MNHEY and CDR2 SVGAGI. With 6 bases clipped from V and 2 bases from J, the junction kept 8 bases outside the gene matches. The CDR3 length is 15 residues. CDR3 DNA: TGTGCCAGCAGCCTGTCAGCGGGGCACACAGATACGCAGTATTTT. Amino acid sequence: CASSLSAGHTDTQYF.

The CDR3: CASSAYRGGYTF. The CDR3 bases are TGTGCCAGCAGCGCCTACAGGGGTGGCTACACCTTC. The chain combines TRBV9 with TRBJ1-2; 7 bases are a match to TRBD1. J was trimmed by 7 bases and V by 3 bases; bases with no gene match: 3. CDR3 length: 12 amino acids. Germline CDR1 SGDLS, CDR2 YYNGEE.

This clone was observed a single time. The chain uses TRBV4-3 and TRBJ2-3; unclear D gene. Germline CDR1 and CDR2: LGHNA and YSLEER. This CDR3 is 13 amino acids long. V lost 4 bases, J lost 0 bases, and 5 bases lay in between. CDR3 in DNA: TGCGCCAGCAGCCCGGACAGCACAGATACGCAGTATTTT. This sequence encodes CASSPDSTDTQYF.

This clone was observed many times. This rearrangement joins TRBV7-9 to TRBJ2-7; 7 bases line up with TRBD1. Germline CDR1 is SEHNR and CDR2 is FQNEAQ (reference sequence). Unmatched junction bases numbered 7, after V lost 3 bases and J lost 2 bases. This CDR3 has 15 residues. The CDR3 sequence: CASSFLTGLAYEQYF. CDR3 coding DNA: TGTGCCAGCAGCTTCTTGACAGGGCTGGCCTACGAGCAGTACTTC.

The chain recombines TRBV5-1 with TRBJ1-6; 9 nucleotides align to TRBD1. The CDR3 totals 14 residues. V dropped 4 bases and J dropped 5; count of bases not matched to a gene: 1. Germline values: CDR1 SGHRS, CDR2 YFSETQ. CDR3 sequence: CASSRTGDNSPLHF. The CDR3 region has the DNA TGCGCCAGCAGCAGGACAGGGGATAATTCACCCCTCCACTTT.

This rearrangement joins TRBV11-2 to TRBJ2-5; a possible D gene is TRBD2 (5 bases). CDR3 length: 15 amino acids. Germline lookup yields CDR1 SGHAT and CDR2 FQNNGV. The V and J ends lost 1 base and 3 bases respectively, with 12 bases between them. CDR3 sequence: CASSLGVFGEETQYF. For the CDR3, the DNA is TGTGCCAGCAGCTTAGGAGTGTTCGGGGAAGAGACCCAGTACTTC. Based on the CDR3 plus reference TRBV11-2 and TRBJ2-5, the full variable domain is EAGVAQSPRYKIIEKRQSVAFWCNPISGHATLYWYQQILGQGPKLLIQFQNNGVVDDSQLPKDRFSAERLKGVDSTLKIQPAKLEDSAVYLCASSLGVFGEETQYFGPGTRLLVL.

The V gene is TRBV27, the J gene TRBJ2-7; 7 positions agree with TRBD1. After removal of 3 bases from V and 2 bases from J, the junction contained 7 bases not matched to a gene. The germline V gene has CDR1 MNHEY and CDR2 SMNVEV (reference sequence). This CDR3 spans 15 amino acids. In nucleotides, the CDR3 is TGTGCCAGCAGTTTCAACCTACAGGGGACCTACGAGCAGTACTTC. As protein: CASSFNLQGTYEQYF.

In its sample, this clone was seen once. The chain joins TRBV19 to TRBJ2-7; possibly TRBD1 or TRBD2 for D (5 bases each). Germline assignment: CDR1 LNHDA and CDR2 SQIVND (reference sequence). V gave up 3 bases and J gave up 1 base, with 13 bases separating them. CDR3 size: 15 residues. For the CDR3, the DNA is TGTGCCAGTAGTATTCGGGACGACGGATCCTACGAGCAGTACTTC. Protein product: CASSIRDDGSYEQYF.